This entry lists 24 T cell receptor beta chains sequenced from one sample in a study of molecular identifiers for immune sequencing clone quantification. Using its own MiXCR run on the PCR reads, TCRdb lists one record per CDR3 protein. The table lists approximately 550,000 distinct CDR3 sequences, 25% of them singletons. Sequencing input: naive CD8+ T cells from blood, with Jurkat cell RNA spiked in. The subset was: FACS-sorted CD8+CD4-CCR7+CD45RA+ naive T cells. These receptors were obtained from a human donor in good health. Some libraries in this study had Jurkat cell RNA spiked in.

This chain joins TRBV7-9 and TRBJ1-1; tentatively, D is TRBD1 (5 bases). V was trimmed by 3 bases and J by 2 bases, leaving 16 bases between them. The length of the CDR3 is 16 residues. CDR1 is SEHNR and CDR2 is FQNEAQ in the germline V gene (reference sequence). The CDR3 DNA reads as TGTGCCAGCAGCTTTCGGCCGGGGGAAATCAACACTGAAGCTTTCTTT. It specifies CASSFRPGEINTEAFF.

The chain links TRBV9 to TRBJ2-5, with 9 bases that match TRBD2. V dropped 0 bases and J dropped 1; count of bases not matched to a gene: 7. This CDR3 is 17 amino acids long. In germline, CDR1 is SGDLS, CDR2 YYNGEE. CDR3 residues: CASSVGTLAGPQETQYF. For the CDR3, the DNA is TGTGCCAGCAGCGTAGGCACCCTAGCGGGGCCCCAAGAGACCCAGTACTTC.

This clonotype was detected only a few times. V is TRBV19 and J is TRBJ1-5; a weak D match, TRBD1 (6 bases). This CDR3 comprises 16 residues. The V gene lost 9 bases and the J gene lost 2 bases, with 20 bases spanning the gap. CDR1 is LNHDA, CDR2 SQIVND, per germline (reference sequence). The CDR3 DNA reads TGTGCCAGCAGGGACATAATAAAACTTCGCAATCAGCCCCAGCATTTT. It specifies CASRDIIKLRNQPQHF.

The chain has TRBV19 and TRBJ1-5; D is perhaps TRBD1 (6 bases). The CDR3 has 12 amino acids. V was shortened by 10 bases and J by 6 bases, with 13 bases between the two germline ends. Per germline, CDR1 LNHDA and CDR2 SQIVND (reference sequence). CDR3 sequence: CATATGFQPQHF. CDR3 sequence (DNA): TGTGCCACCGCCACAGGGTTTCAGCCCCAGCATTTT.

As to this clonotype: This may be a read error, as it is one base from a much larger clone. The V call is TRBV5-4, the J call TRBJ2-4; unclear D gene. The CDR3 consists of 15 residues. Germline V gene data show CDR1 as SGHNT and CDR2 as YYREEE (reference sequence). The CDR3 DNA reads TGTGCCAGCAGCTTACCGAGTAGCCCCAAAAACATTCAGCACTTC. Encoded protein: CASSLPSSPKNIQHF.

V gene TRBV28 combines with J gene TRBJ2-5; D remains unclear. CDR1 is MDHEN and CDR2 is SYDVKM in the germline V gene. V lost 7 bases and J 2 bases, leaving 14 bases between the germline ends. The CDR3 contains 14 residues. The CDR3 loop reads CASTPDLGQETQYF. DNA of the CDR3: TGTGCCAGCACCCCGGACCTCGGACAAGAGACCCAGTACTTC.

This clonotype was detected only once. This chain links TRBV7-9 with TRBJ2-7, with 7 bases aligning to TRBD1. Looked up from germline, CDR1 is SEHNR and CDR2 is FQNEAQ (reference sequence). The CDR3 is 11 amino acids. V was pared by 4 bases and J by 6 bases, with 0 bases of the junction left unmatched. The CDR3 region has the DNA TGTGCCAGCAGCTGGACAGGCGAGCAGTACTTC. Encoded protein: CASSWTGEQYF.

This clonotype was observed a few times. This chain connects TRBV5-1 to TRBJ2-7; a weak D match, TRBD1 (5 bases). With 1 base removed from V and 3 bases from J, the gap between germline ends came to 14 bases. From germline, CDR1 is SGHRS and CDR2 YFSETQ. There are 15 residues in the CDR3. CDR3 in amino acids: CASSLRGDRVYEQYF. The CDR3 nucleotides are TGCGCCAGCAGCTTGAGAGGCGACAGAGTCTACGAGCAGTACTTC.

Of note for this clonotype: Mismatch with germline at one junction end may stem from a read error. CDR3 amino acids: CANSLPGFEAFF. In DNA form, the CDR3 reads TGTGCCAACAGCTTGCCAGGGTTTGAAGCTTTCTTT. The gene calls are TRBV5-4 and TRBJ1-1, with TRBD1 as a possible D gene (5 bases). CDR1 and CDR2 (germline): SGHNT, YYREEE (reference sequence). The CDR3 is 12 residues long.

This clonotype was counted at least ten times. J is TRBJ1-1 and V is TRBV28; no clear D. Germline lookup yields CDR1 MDHEN and CDR2 SYDVKM. The CDR3 has 13 amino acids. Trimming cost V 8 bases and J 8 bases, with 18 bases left between them. The CDR3 DNA reads as TGTGCCAGCTCCCCATCCGGGCCCGGGGAAGCTTTCTTT. This translates into CASSPSGPGEAFF.

CDR3 sequence reads: CASSLAASGRDEQFF. The CDR3 bases are TGTGCCAGCAGCTTAGCCGCTAGCGGGAGGGATGAGCAGTTCTTC. The chain links TRBV11-2 to TRBJ2-1; 12 nucleotides align to TRBD2. Germline lookup yields CDR1 SGHAT and CDR2 FQNNGV. V was clipped by 1 base and J by 8 bases; unmatched bases: 3. The CDR3 is made up of 15 amino acids.

Only a few counts were recorded for this clonotype. V and J are TRBV4-1 and TRBJ1-1; the D is unclear. Per germline, CDR1 MGHRA and CDR2 YSYEKL. V lost 0 bases and J 2 bases, leaving 10 bases between the germline ends. This CDR3 region has 15 residues. CDR3 DNA: TGCGCCAGCAGCCAAGATCGCCGGGAAAACACTGAAGCTTTCTTT. Protein: CASSQDRRENTEAFF.

V is TRBV27 and J is TRBJ1-4, with D perhaps matching TRBD1 (5 bases). The CDR3 has 15 residues. From germline, CDR1 is MNHEY and CDR2 SMNVEV (reference sequence). With 2 bases removed from V and 7 bases from J, the gap between germline ends came to 14 bases. CDR3 in DNA: TGTGCCAGCAGTTTACAGGGAGGGTTGGGTGAAAAACTGTTTTTT. Its translation is CASSLQGGLGEKLFF. The full variable domain, in which reference TRBV27 and TRBJ1-4 provide the parts outside the CDR3, is EAQVTQNPRYLITVTGKKLTVTCSQNMNHEYMSWYRQDPGLGLRQIYYSMNVEVTDKGDVPEGYKVSRKEKRNFPLILESPSPNQTSLYFCASSLQGGLGEKLFFGSGTQLSVL.

This clonotype was observed a handful of times. This chain joins TRBV27 and TRBJ2-1; tentatively, D is TRBD1 (5 bases). Germline values: CDR1 MNHEY, CDR2 SMNVEV (reference sequence). Trimming removed 7 bases from V and 0 bases from J, with 13 bases in between. The length of the CDR3 is 15 residues. The CDR3 DNA sequence: TGTGCCAGCACCCTGACAGACCCCTCCTACAATGAGCAGTTCTTC. As protein: CASTLTDPSYNEQFF.

This sequence joins TRBV19 and TRBJ2-7; TRBD2 is a possible D gene (5 bases). The CDR3 extends over 15 amino acids. V gave up 6 bases and J gave up 1 base, with 16 bases separating them. Per the germline V gene, CDR1 is LNHDA and CDR2 is SQIVND (reference sequence). Here the CDR3 DNA reads TGTGCCAGTAGCCCCTACACAAGAGGGTCCTACGAGCAGTACTTC. Protein: CASSPYTRGSYEQYF.

Concerning this clonotype: This clone may be a read error of a much larger clone one base away. The chain links TRBV29-1 to TRBJ2-6, with TRBD2 matching over 8 bases. Germline CDR1 reads SQVTM; CDR2 reads ANQGSEA. CDR3 length equals 17 residues. The trim removed 3 bases at V and 2 bases at J, leaving 9 bases unmatched. CDR3 in DNA: TGCAGCGTTGAGGTGCTAGCGGGTAGCCCTGGGGCCAACGTCCTGACTTTC. Its protein is CSVEVLAGSPGANVLTF.

CDR3 bases: TGCAGCGCTAGGACTAGCGGGAGGGGTGCCTACAATGAGCAGTTCTTC. Translated: CSARTSGRGAYNEQFF. This rearrangement joins TRBV29-1 to TRBJ2-1; 15 positions match TRBD2. The germline V gene has CDR1 SQVTM and CDR2 ANQGSEA. V lost 7 bases to trimming and J lost 2 bases; unmatched junction nucleotides: 6. The CDR3 totals 16 residues.

Concerning this clonotype itself: This clone may be a read error of a much larger clone one base away. The rearrangement joins TRBV7-9 to TRBJ1-4; D is ambiguous. Germline V gene sequence: CDR1 SEHNR, CDR2 FQNEAQ (reference sequence). The CDR3 loop spans 17 amino acids. The chain's CDR3 is CASSSYRGFATNEKLSF. The CDR3 nucleotides read TGTGCCAGCAGCTCATACCGAGGATTTGCAACTAATGAAAAACTGTCTTTT.

As concerns this clonotype: At one boundary the junction diverges from the germline segment, which might be a read error. The chain is built from TRBV12-3 or TRBV12-4 and TRBJ2-2; D unclear. There are 12 residues in the CDR3. The CDR3 DNA sequence: TGTACCAGCAGCATGGTTGCCGGGGAGCTGTTTTTT. This translates into CTSSMVAGELFF.

The chain links TRBV20-1 to TRBJ1-1; D is undetermined. V was trimmed by 0 bases and J by 1 base, leaving 12 bases between them. This CDR3 spans 15 amino acids. The V gene's germline CDR1 is DFQATT and CDR2 SNEGSKA (reference sequence). Here the CDR3 reads CSARDVRDRNTEAFF. For the CDR3, the DNA is TGCAGTGCTAGAGATGTAAGAGACCGGAACACTGAAGCTTTCTTT.

Notes on this clonotype: Relative to the germline gene, one junction end is altered; a read error may explain this. This chain uses TRBV7-9 with TRBJ1-5; D is unresolved. The CDR3 is 14 amino acids. Germline CDR1 and CDR2: SEHNR and FQNEAQ (reference sequence). The CDR3 here is CASSSLYSSQPQHF. The CDR3 nucleotides read TGTGCCAGCAGCTCTCTTTATAGCAGTCAGCCCCAGCATTTT.

This clonotype appeared many times. This chain joins TRBV4-1 and TRBJ2-1; 10 bases are shared with TRBD2. Trimming removed 4 bases from V and 6 bases from J; junction bases left unmatched: 6. This CDR3 region has 15 residues. CDR1 MGHRA and CDR2 YSYEKL come from the germline V gene. CDR3 loop: CASSPGTSAPNEQFF. As DNA, the CDR3 is TGCGCCAGCAGCCCTGGGACTAGCGCTCCCAATGAGCAGTTCTTC.

In its sample, this clonotype was seen a few times. The chain couples TRBV27 to TRBJ2-7; perhaps TRBD2 as D (7 bases). Germline CDR1 and CDR2: MNHEY and SMNVEV (reference sequence). This CDR3 has 15 residues. Between the trimmed V and J ends, which lost 7 bases and 5 bases, there was a span of 21 bases. CDR3 DNA: TGTGCCAGCAATAACGCGAGAGGGGGGGGCAACGAGCAGTACTTC. This sequence encodes CASNNARGGGNEQYF.

In its sample, this clonotype was seen many times. The gene calls are TRBV29-1 and TRBJ1-1; tentative D call: TRBD1 (5 bases). CDR1 and CDR2 from the germline V gene are SQVTM and ANQGSEA. CDR3 length equals 15 residues. V lost 1 base to trimming and J lost 0 bases, with 12 bases between them. The DNA of the CDR3 is TGCAGCGTTGAAGGGGGGACCTTCATGAACACTGAAGCTTTCTTT. Protein sequence: CSVEGGTFMNTEAFF.